These 14 T cell receptor beta chains were all obtained from the same sample, sequenced in a study of early T cells in non-severe SARS-CoV-2 infection. TCRdb passed the 5' RACE reads through MiXCR, listing each CDR3 protein once. The table has roughly 100,000 distinct CDR3 sequences, approximately 14% seen once. What was sequenced was whole blood. These receptors were collected from an adult who was a healthcare worker with PCR-confirmed SARS-CoV-2 infection or an uninfected control (not recorded which).

The J gene is TRBJ2-1, the V gene TRBV28, with TRBD2 matching 11 bases. The CDR3 extends over 18 amino acids. Germline CDR1 MDHEN, CDR2 SYDVKM. J was trimmed by 8 bases and V by 6 bases; bases with no gene match: 18. The CDR3: CASSPLRVAGGIRDEQFF. CDR3 DNA: TGTGCCAGCAGCCCGCTTAGGGTAGCGGGAGGGATTAGGGATGAGCAGTTCTTC.

The chain has TRBV5-1 and TRBJ2-3; D unclear. Per germline, CDR1 SGHRS and CDR2 YFSETQ. Trimming stripped 3 bases from V and 4 bases from J, with 12 bases between. This CDR3 is 14 amino acids long. The CDR3 loop is CASSSVPSADTQYF. The CDR3 coding sequence is TGCGCCAGCAGCTCGGTACCGTCGGCAGATACGCAGTATTTT.

This clonotype was observed many times. V and J are TRBV12-3 or TRBV12-4 and TRBJ2-5, with 8 bases lining up with TRBD2. V was pared by 5 bases and J by 5 bases, with 4 bases of the junction left unmatched. The length of the CDR3 is 13 residues. In DNA, the CDR3 is TGTGCCAGCAGTCCGGGAGGGGTGGAGACCCAGTACTTC. Amino acids: CASSPGGVETQYF.

Comments on this clonotype: This may be a read error: a much more frequent sequence differs by one nucleotide. The CDR3 here is CASSALREQYF. In nucleotides, the CDR3 is TGCGCCAGCAGTGCCCTCCGCGAGCAGTACTTC. The rearrangement joins TRBV10-2 to TRBJ2-7; no clear D. Germline V CDR1 and CDR2: WSHSY, SAAADI. V shed 4 bases and J shed 6 bases, with 7 bases lying between them. The CDR3 totals 11 residues.

This clonotype has a handful of counts. CDR3 sequence reads: CASSSRVSGTVNSPLHF. The CDR3 nucleotides are TGTGCCAGCAGCTCGAGGGTTTCCGGGACAGTCAATTCACCCCTCCACTTT. The V and J genes are TRBV7-9 and TRBJ1-6, with 7 bases that match TRBD1. The CDR3 length is 17 residues. Per germline, CDR1 SEHNR and CDR2 FQNEAQ (reference sequence). V lost 4 bases and J lost 7; bases outside the gene matches: 13.

Of note for this clonotype: This may stem from a read error, because a much larger clone lies one nucleotide away. The chain combines TRBV5-6 with TRBJ1-1; 10 positions agree with TRBD1. Looked up from germline, CDR1 is SGHDT and CDR2 is YYEEEE. This CDR3 spans 17 amino acids. CDR3 region: CASGLAGTGAPYTEAFF. The CDR3, as DNA: TGTGCCAGCGGCTTGGCCGGGACAGGGGCTCCCTACACTGAAGCTTTCTTT.

This clonotype has a handful of counts. V gene TRBV12-3 or TRBV12-4 combines with J gene TRBJ1-5; D is uncertain. V lost 8 bases and J 0 bases, leaving 2 bases between the germline ends. The CDR3 runs to 11 residues. CDR3 loop: CASVSNQPQHF. CDR3 nucleotide sequence: TGTGCCAGCGTTAGCAATCAGCCCCAGCATTTT.

This clonotype was seen only a few times. The V gene is TRBV12-3 or TRBV12-4, the J gene TRBJ2-5; D is ambiguous. The ends were cut back, 5 bases at V and 5 bases at J, with 21 bases in the middle. The CDR3 has 16 residues. The CDR3 DNA follows: TGTGCCAGCAGTCCCAAGGTAGACCCCTCTGGGGAGACCCAGTACTTC. Its protein is CASSPKVDPSGETQYF.

This clonotype was counted ten times or more. The rearrangement uses TRBV28 and TRBJ2-1, with D possibly TRBD2 on 5 matching bases. The CDR3 loop spans 12 amino acids. Germline V gene sequence: CDR1 MDHEN, CDR2 SYDVKM. V lost 5 bases to trimming and J lost 6 bases, with 8 bases between them. CDR3 DNA: TGTGCCAGCAGTCCTCTAGCCAATGAGCAGTTCTTC. Residues: CASSPLANEQFF.

The V call is TRBV19, the J call TRBJ2-1; no firm D call. CDR1 LNHDA and CDR2 SQIVND come from the germline V gene (reference sequence). This CDR3 has 15 residues. Between the trimmed V and J ends, which lost 3 bases and 1 base, there was a span of 10 bases. The CDR3 sequence: CASSIGLVSYNEQFF. CDR3 coding DNA: TGTGCCAGTAGTATCGGTCTAGTATCCTACAATGAGCAGTTCTTC.

This clonotype was counted ten times or more. The chain employs TRBV28 and TRBJ2-1; 7 bases agree with TRBD2. From germline, CDR1 is MDHEN and CDR2 SYDVKM. The CDR3 consists of 17 residues. V was clipped by 5 bases and J by 5 bases; unmatched bases: 15. CDR3 sequence (DNA): TGTGCCAGCAGTGAGGCGTTGGGGAGGGCGAGCGACAATGAGCAGTTCTTC. Translation gives CASSEALGRASDNEQFF.

This clonotype has a count of ten or more. The V and J genes are TRBV6-5 and TRBJ2-1; D could derive from TRBD1 or TRBD2 (5 bases each). CDR1 and CDR2 (germline): MNHEY, SVGAGI. This CDR3 spans 13 amino acids. V was shortened by 4 bases and J by 11 bases, with 15 bases between the two germline ends. The CDR3 region has the DNA TGTGCCAGCAGTTCCTCCAGCAGGGAGAAGCAGTTCTTC. Amino acids: CASSSSSREKQFF.

In this sample, this clonotype turned up many times. The rearrangement joins TRBV19 to TRBJ2-5; maybe TRBD1 (5 bases). This CDR3 is 14 amino acids long. Per germline, CDR1 LNHDA and CDR2 SQIVND (reference sequence). The V end was cut by 7 bases, the J end by 1 base, with 13 bases between. The CDR3 sequence: CASNSGHLQETQYF. CDR3 DNA sequence: TGTGCCAGTAACTCAGGACACCTCCAAGAGACCCAGTACTTC.

This clonotype was recorded only once. V usage is TRBV9 and J usage is TRBJ2-7; 12 bases are a match to TRBD1. This CDR3 region has 14 residues. The V gene's germline CDR1 is SGDLS and CDR2 YYNGEE. V lost 7 bases to trimming and J lost 2 bases; unmatched junction nucleotides: 4. The CDR3 spells CASGTGGAAYEQYF. The CDR3 bases are TGTGCCAGCGGGACAGGGGGCGCGGCCTACGAGCAGTACTTC.